These T cell receptor beta chains were read from a single sample in a study of shared clonotypes between healthy human individuals. The data were produced by immunoSEQ multiplex PCR, yet TCRdb's version contains in-frame clones alone and is incomplete. The table records 2 million to 2.5 million clones, roughly 93% of them present only once. Sequenced sample: naive CD4+ T cells from PBMCs. The receptors derive from a man aged 18 to 29 in good health. Some clones in this sample may be carry-over from other donors' samples. Both conserved end residues are part of each CDR3. Each record gives: J gene, D gene, V gene, clone size, CDR3 DNA, CDR3 protein. A D gene is named only where the DNA matches it firmly. Some rows have no size entry. The others give once, few or many, or a class for an expanded clone.

J gene: TRBJ2-7; D gene: TRBD1; V gene: TRBV15; clone size: .; CDR3 DNA: TGTGCCACCAGCGTTAATTGGGGGACAGGTTTCTACGAGCAGTACTTC; CDR3 protein: CATSVNWGTGFYEQYF
J gene: TRBJ2-5; D gene: TRBD2; V gene: TRBV6-4; clone size: .; CDR3 DNA: TGTGCCAGCAGGGGGGACTATCCAAGACAGACCCAGTACTTC; CDR3 protein: CASRGDYPRQTQYF
J gene: TRBJ1-5; D gene: .; V gene: TRBV19; clone size: .; CDR3 DNA: TGTGCCAGTAGTGGAAGGACAGATCATTTCAATCAGCCCCAGCATTTT; CDR3 protein: CASSGRTDHFNQPQHF
J gene: TRBJ1-2; D gene: .; V gene: TRBV30; clone size: .; CDR3 DNA: TGTGCCTGGAGTACTGGAAGTTATGGCTACACCTTC; CDR3 protein: CAWSTGSYGYTF
J gene: TRBJ2-1; D gene: TRBD2; V gene: TRBV10-3; clone size: .; CDR3 DNA: TGTGCCATCAGTGAGTGGCTAGCGGGAGGCATTAACAATGAGCAGTTCTTC; CDR3 protein: CAISEWLAGGINNEQFF
J gene: TRBJ2-7; D gene: TRBD2; V gene: TRBV9; clone size: once; CDR3 DNA: TGTGCCAGCAGCTCGCGGACTAGCGGGTTCCACGAGCAGTACTTC; CDR3 protein: CASSSRTSGFHEQYF
J gene: TRBJ2-5; D gene: TRBD2; V gene: TRBV11-1; clone size: .; CDR3 DNA: TGTGCCAGCAGCTTAGCGCGACTAGCGGGAGTAGAGACCCAGTACTTC; CDR3 protein: CASSLARLAGVETQYF
J gene: TRBJ1-5; D gene: .; V gene: TRBV7-2; clone size: .; CDR3 DNA: TGTGCCAGCAGCTTACGGGAGAATAGCAATCAGCCCCAGCATTTT; CDR3 protein: CASSLRENSNQPQHF
J gene: TRBJ2-2; D gene: .; V gene: TRBV5-1; clone size: .; CDR3 DNA: TGCGCCAGCAGCTTGGGGGGTAACACCGGGGAGCTGTTTTTT; CDR3 protein: CASSLGGNTGELFF
J gene: TRBJ2-3; D gene: .; V gene: TRBV6-1; clone size: .; CDR3 DNA: TGTGCCAGCAGCCGCCGCAGGGGTCGGACAGATACGCAGTATTTT; CDR3 protein: CASSRRRGRTDTQYF
J gene: TRBJ2-1; D gene: .; V gene: TRBV2; clone size: .; CDR3 DNA: TGTGCCAGCACAGCGGTAGCCTCCTACAATGAGCAGTTCTTC; CDR3 protein: CASTAVASYNEQFF
J gene: TRBJ2-7; D gene: TRBD2; V gene: TRBV5-1; clone size: .; CDR3 DNA: TGCGCCAGTGCCTCGGGGGGACTAGCGGCTCCCTATGTCGAGCAGTACTTC; CDR3 protein: CASASGGLAAPYVEQYF
J gene: TRBJ1-1; D gene: .; V gene: TRBV5-1; clone size: .; CDR3 DNA: TGCGCCAGCAGTAGTCAGGGCATGAACACTGAAGCTTTCTTT; CDR3 protein: CASSSQGMNTEAFF
J gene: TRBJ2-7; D gene: .; V gene: TRBV6-5; clone size: .; CDR3 DNA: TGTGCCAGCAGTTACGATTGGGGGGCTGCTGAGCAGTACTTC; CDR3 protein: CASSYDWGAAEQYF
J gene: TRBJ1-2; D gene: .; V gene: TRBV11-2; clone size: .; CDR3 DNA: TGTGCCAGCAGCCAAATAACACGAGCCTATGGCTACACCTTC; CDR3 protein: CASSQITRAYGYTF
J gene: TRBJ2-7; D gene: .; V gene: TRBV7-9; clone size: .; CDR3 DNA: TGTGCCAGCAGCCCAGAAGGGAAGAGGAACGAGCAGTACTTC; CDR3 protein: CASSPEGKRNEQYF
J gene: TRBJ1-1; D gene: .; V gene: TRBV18; clone size: .; CDR3 DNA: TGTGCCAGCTCACCCAACACAGGGCGCTCTGAAGCTTTCTTT; CDR3 protein: CASSPNTGRSEAFF
J gene: TRBJ1-4; D gene: TRBD1; V gene: TRBV5-1; clone size: .; CDR3 DNA: TGCGCCAGCAGCCGGCTAGCAGGGGGTAGTGGAGGTGAAAAACTGTTTTTT; CDR3 protein: CASSRLAGGSGGEKLFF
J gene: TRBJ2-2; D gene: .; V gene: TRBV7-2; clone size: .; CDR3 DNA: TGTGCCAGCAGCTTAGAGGGGTCCACCGGGGAGCTGTTTTTT; CDR3 protein: CASSLEGSTGELFF
J gene: TRBJ2-6; D gene: .; V gene: TRBV5-1; clone size: .; CDR3 DNA: TGCGCCAGCAGGCCAGACTTCTCTGGGGCCAACGTCCTGACTTTC; CDR3 protein: CASRPDFSGANVLTF
J gene: TRBJ1-2; D gene: .; V gene: TRBV5-6; clone size: .; CDR3 DNA: TGTGCCAGCAGCCTGGGACCGCCAGACAACTATGGCTACACCTTC; CDR3 protein: CASSLGPPDNYGYTF
J gene: TRBJ1-2; D gene: .; V gene: TRBV28; clone size: .; CDR3 DNA: TGTGCCAGCAGTTCTAGACAGCACGACTACACCTTC; CDR3 protein: CASSSRQHDYTF
J gene: TRBJ2-3; D gene: .; V gene: TRBV15; clone size: .; CDR3 DNA: TGTGCCACCAGCAGAGATGGGTACCTCTCCTCCACAGATACGCAGTATTTT; CDR3 protein: CATSRDGYLSSTDTQYF
J gene: TRBJ2-1; D gene: .; V gene: TRBV7-2; clone size: .; CDR3 DNA: TGTGCCAGCAGCTCAGGACCAGGACAGATTAATGAGCAGTTCTTC; CDR3 protein: CASSSGPGQINEQFF